Shown below are 18 T cell receptor beta chains from a single sample sequenced in a study of T cells in Graves' hyperthyroidism and ophthalmopathy. Amplification targeted TCR beta CDR3 regions from RNA transcripts. Initially, a first-round RT-PCR of the TCR CDR3 employed the HTBI primer set. Each CDR3 protein gets one entry after TCRdb re-called the multiplex PCR reads with MiXCR. Of about 360,000 distinct CDR3 sequences listed, approximately 13% are singletons. Sequencing input: blood. The receptors originated from a woman between 18 and 29 years old with Graves' hyperthyroidism.

The chain links TRBV7-9 to TRBJ1-4; D is ambiguous. V shed 1 base and J shed 7 bases, with 10 bases lying between them. From germline, CDR1 is SEHNR and CDR2 FQNEAQ (reference sequence). The CDR3 spans 14 residues. CDR3 coding DNA: TGTGCCAGCAGCTTAGGGTGGAGTGTTGAAAAACTGTTTTTT. It is translated as CASSLGWSVEKLFF.

This clonotype has a count of ten or more. This chain joins TRBV27 and TRBJ2-7; D is undetermined. V lost 0 bases and J 5 bases, leaving 14 bases between the germline ends. Germline V gives CDR1 MNHEY, CDR2 SMNVEV (reference sequence). This CDR3 region has 15 residues. CDR3 coding DNA: TGTGCCAGCAGTTTATCGATCGGGTTGAAACACGAGCAGTACTTC. It translates to CASSLSIGLKHEQYF.

This clonotype has ten or more counts. The V gene is TRBV28, the J gene TRBJ2-2; D is unresolved. Germline V gene data show CDR1 as MDHEN and CDR2 as SYDVKM. CDR3 length: 12 amino acids. Trimming took off 2 bases at V and 9 bases at J, with 7 bases between the two ends. The CDR3 loop is CASSLVERELFF. CDR3 nucleotides: TGTGCCAGCAGTTTAGTAGAAAGGGAGCTGTTTTTT.

The chain joins TRBV9 to TRBJ1-6; possible D gene TRBD1, 5 bases. Germline CDR1 SGDLS, CDR2 YYNGEE. Between the trimmed V and J ends, which lost 4 bases and 0 bases, there was a span of 11 bases. The length of the CDR3 is 16 residues. The DNA for the CDR3 is TGTGCCAGCAGCCTCGACAGTAGCTCCTATAATTCACCCCTCCACTTT. Its translation: CASSLDSSSYNSPLHF.

This clonotype was seen at least ten times. The chain carries TRBV30 and TRBJ2-1; a weak D match, TRBD1 (5 bases). The CDR3 length is 13 residues. V was cut by 2 bases and J by 8 bases, with 13 bases left in between. Germline V gene data show CDR1 as GTSNPN and CDR2 as SVGIG (reference sequence). The CDR3, as DNA: TGTGCCTGGAGTTCTCAGACAGTCTATGAGCAGTTCTTC. This encodes CAWSSQTVYEQFF.

This clonotype was recorded at least ten times. The V gene is TRBV7-9, the J gene TRBJ1-2, with D unclear. Germline V lookup: CDR1 SEHNR, CDR2 FQNEAQ (reference sequence). The CDR3 contains 14 residues. Trimming removed 5 bases from V and 1 base from J, with 11 bases in between. The CDR3 reads CASSAVGNNYGYTF. The CDR3 region has the DNA TGTGCCAGCAGCGCAGTAGGGAATAACTATGGCTACACCTTC.

There are many counts of this clonotype. The chain joins TRBV7-9 to TRBJ2-1; 9 bases line up with TRBD2. With 2 bases clipped from V and 7 bases from J, the junction kept 15 bases outside the gene matches. The CDR3 runs to 18 residues. Germline CDR1 is SEHNR and CDR2 is FQNEAQ (reference sequence). The CDR3 sequence is CASSLKLGAREGTNEQFF. CDR3 sequence (DNA): TGTGCCAGCAGCTTAAAGCTGGGTGCGCGGGAGGGAACGAATGAGCAGTTCTTC.

The chain recombines TRBV6-2 or TRBV6-3 with TRBJ1-1, with D maybe TRBD1 (5 bases). V was pared by 4 bases and J by 1 base, with 16 bases between. Germline CDR1 reads MNHEY; CDR2 reads SVGEGT. This CDR3 is 16 amino acids long. CDR3 loop: CASSCSTGRQNTEAFF. The CDR3 DNA reads as TGTGCCAGCAGTTGCTCGACGGGACGGCAGAACACTGAAGCTTTCTTT.

The chain joins TRBV12-3 or TRBV12-4 to TRBJ1-4; 8 positions agree with TRBD1. The CDR3 runs to 14 residues. Losses at the gene ends were 6 bases for V and 4 bases for J; bases not matched to a gene: 4. The CDR3 DNA reads as TGTGCCAGCAGGCGGACAGGGAGTAATGAAAAACTGTTTTTT. Protein sequence: CASRRTGSNEKLFF.

The CDR3 here is CASSLGRGGNTGELFF. The CDR3 bases are TGTGCCAGCAGCTTAGGCAGGGGCGGGAACACCGGGGAGCTGTTTTTT. The rearrangement uses TRBV7-3 and TRBJ2-2, with D possibly being TRBD1 (6 bases). This CDR3 comprises 16 residues. With 2 bases removed from V and 1 base from J, the gap between germline ends came to 11 bases. Germline lookup yields CDR1 SGHTA and CDR2 FQGTGA.

This clonotype was picked up many times. The chain employs TRBV5-6 and TRBJ1-4; 8 positions match TRBD1. The V and J ends lost 4 bases and 5 bases, in that order; junction bases with no gene match: 7. CDR3 length equals 15 residues. CDR1 SGHDT and CDR2 YYEEEE come from the germline V gene. CDR3 loop: CASSSRTGRNEKLFF. CDR3 in DNA: TGTGCCAGCAGCAGCCGGACAGGGAGGAATGAAAAACTGTTTTTT.

The V and J genes are TRBV9 and TRBJ1-3; D uncertain. From germline, CDR1 is SGDLS and CDR2 YYNGEE. The CDR3 totals 14 residues. V shed 0 bases and J shed 4 bases, with 8 bases lying between them. The CDR3 coding sequence is TGTGCCAGCAGCGTAGCGACCGGAGGAAACACCATATATTTT. This encodes CASSVATGGNTIYF.

Points on this clonotype: A much larger clone lies a single base off, so this may be a read error. This chain uses TRBV7-2 with TRBJ2-1; 9 nucleotides match TRBD2. Germline assignment: CDR1 SGHTA and CDR2 FQGNSA. This CDR3 has 17 residues. The CDR3 bases are TGTGCCAGCAGCTTAGCCCCTAGCGGGACATCCTGCAATGAGCAGTTCTTC. Its protein is CASSLAPSGTSCNEQFF.

Many counts were recorded for this clonotype. This sequence joins TRBV9 and TRBJ2-7; 11 bases match TRBD1. This CDR3 region has 16 residues. Unmatched junction bases numbered 11, after V lost 4 bases and J lost 5 bases. Germline V gene data show CDR1 as SGDLS and CDR2 as YYNGEE. The CDR3 DNA follows: TGTGCCAGCAGCCTAAACCGGGACAGGGGGGACAACGAGCAGTACTTC. Translation: CASSLNRDRGDNEQYF.

This clonotype came up many times. The chain joins TRBV3-1 to TRBJ2-1; TRBD1 matches at 10 bases. The germline V gene has CDR1 LGHDT and CDR2 YNNKEL (reference sequence). This CDR3 is 15 amino acids long. V gave up 3 bases and J gave up 6 bases; unmatched junction bases: 5. CDR3 in DNA: TGTGCCAGCAGCCAGGCCGGGACAGGGGTCAATGAGCAGTTCTTC. Its protein product is CASSQAGTGVNEQFF.

A few counts support this clonotype. This chain uses TRBV7-9 with TRBJ1-1; 7 nucleotides match TRBD1. The length of the CDR3 is 14 residues. Germline trimming cut 5 bases from V and 4 bases from J; bases unmatched to any gene: 7. In germline, CDR1 is SEHNR, CDR2 FQNEAQ (reference sequence). The CDR3 region is CASSPFPGGTEAFF. Written as DNA, the CDR3 is TGTGCCAGCAGCCCATTCCCAGGGGGCACTGAAGCTTTCTTT.

This clonotype was seen at least ten times. This chain uses TRBV5-1 with TRBJ1-1; D gene uncertain. V was cut by 2 bases and J by 5 bases, with 13 bases left in between. This CDR3 region has 14 residues. Looked up from germline, CDR1 is SGHRS and CDR2 is YFSETQ. In DNA form, the CDR3 reads TGCGCCAGCAGCTTCGGTGGGAGAGCGACTGAAGCTTTCTTT. As protein: CASSFGGRATEAFF.

This clonotype was detected ten times or more. The rearrangement uses TRBV14 and TRBJ2-7; 11 positions agree with TRBD1. Trimming removed 3 bases from V and 4 bases from J; junction bases left unmatched: 5. This CDR3 has 15 residues. Germline assignment: CDR1 SGHDN and CDR2 FVKESK. DNA of the CDR3: TGTGCCAGCAGCCACGGACAGGGGGCATCTTACGAGCAGTACTTC. Its translation: CASSHGQGASYEQYF.